This T cell receptor (beta chain) is from a study of post-analysis software for immune sequencing data. CDR3 length equals 13 residues. Trimming stripped 4 bases from V and 2 bases from J, with 7 bases between. CDR1 and CDR2 (germline): SGHTA, FQGNSA. Included in the TCR beta cDNA libraries were unique molecular identifiers. Input of roughly 0.95 to 10 million T cells yielded 500,000 to 550,000 cDNA molecules. TCRdb used MiXCR to reprocess the PCR reads, holding one entry per CDR3 protein. The table lists about 430,000 distinct CDR3 sequences, about 40% of them singletons. Findings and caveats of the study: For normalized Chao1 diversity, multiple sclerosis patients scored significantly lower than controls did. About 5 TRBV segments were significantly more frequent in patients than in controls. TRBV5-6, TRBV5-1 and TRBV20-1 were among these segments.

Only a few counts were recorded for this clonotype. Its antigen is unknown. The chain joins TRBV7-2 to TRBJ2-3; D gene ambiguous. This receptor was identified in a girl aged 2 to 10 with multiple sclerosis. The sequenced material came from blood. Written as DNA, the CDR3 is TGTGCCAGCAGCTACGCTATCACAGATACGCAGTATTTT. Translating it yields CASSYAITDTQYF.